This T cell receptor beta chain was identified in a study of chemoradiotherapy in HPV16-positive cancers. General study findings and limits: HPV-responsive T-cell expansion during chemoradiotherapy was linked to improved recurrence-free survival in HPV16-positive patients.

To note about this clone: What it binds is unknown.

Over chemoradiotherapy, repertoires were sampled more than once. Assay used: immunoSEQ multiplex PCR; TCRdb lists only in-frame clones, some missing. The data show under 15,000 clones, with about four fifths seen just once and 0.8% to 1.1% held by the top ten. The V end was cut by 5 bases, the J end by 4 bases, with 14 bases between. Per germline, CDR1 MNHEY and CDR2 SMNVEV (reference sequence). The CDR3 is 15 residues long. The sample was collected from a patient who underwent chemoradiotherapy. The V gene is TRBV27, the J gene TRBJ1-4; possible D gene TRBD1, 5 bases. The TCR sequence derives from a human donor with HPV-associated anogenital cancer. The CDR3 is CASSPRGRDNEKLFF. In nucleotides, the CDR3 is TGTGCCAGCAGTCCACGGGGCAGGGATAATGAAAAACTGTTTTTT.